This TCR beta chain was sequenced during a study of blood T cell repertoires in COVID-19. Study in general: Specimens from acute and convalescent COVID-19 originated in the United States, Italy and Spain. In each case, the material was cDNA or gDNA derived from T cells, B-cell-depleted T cells, or PBMCs.

Original processing methods: How many nucleated cells were present was estimated from reference gene primer amplification. Measured with immunoSEQ multiplex PCR; TCRdb has only the in-frame clones, and not every one. V, J and clone size are taken as reported in that table, and D and trimming were inferred from the DNA itself. The sample yields more than 150,000 clones, around 90% seen once. Sequenced: peripheral blood. This clonotype was sampled from a man aged 45 to 65 with acute or convalescent COVID-19.

The DNA for the CDR3 is TGTGCCAGTAGTATGATAGCGGGCGAGCAGTACTTC. Its translation: CASSMIAGEQYF. This chain connects TRBV19 to TRBJ2-7, with 7 bases matching TRBD2. The CDR3 consists of 12 residues. Trimming took 3 bases from V and 6 from J; bases not matched to a gene: 2. Per the germline V gene, CDR1 is LNHDA and CDR2 is SQIVND (reference sequence).